Included here is one TCR beta chain sequence, with context. Patients of the Seattle cohort, enrolled during active infection, were followed longitudinally. The CDR3 totals 16 residues. The V gene's germline CDR1 is SEHNR and CDR2 FQNEAQ (reference sequence). V dropped 6 bases and J dropped 5; count of bases not matched to a gene: 8. In the original workflow: Nucleated cell counts were estimated from reference gene primer amplification. The method was immunoSEQ multiplex PCR; TCRdb's version includes in-frame clones alone and lacks a portion of them. That table supplies the V and J calls and clone size; D and trimming were determined from the DNA. The data show fewer than 70,000 clones, around 85% seen once. The data stem from a study of blood T cell repertoires in COVID-19.

The V gene is TRBV7-9, the J gene TRBJ1-5; 12 positions match TRBD1. The sample taken for sequencing was peripheral blood. This TCR was recovered from a man aged 35-49 years with COVID-19, enrolled during active disease. The CDR3 region is CASRFRDRGRDQPQHF. The DNA for the CDR3 is TGTGCCAGCAGGTTCCGGGACAGGGGGCGCGATCAGCCCCAGCATTTT.